This passage covers 23 T cell receptor beta chains from one sample sequenced in a study of blood T cell repertoires in COVID-19. Assay used: immunoSEQ multiplex PCR; TCRdb lists only in-frame clones, some missing. The table lists 200,000 to 300,000 clones, about 90% of them singletons. Material: peripheral blood. The receptors were gathered from a man between 60 and 70 years old who had recovered from COVID-19.

This sequence joins TRBV6-5 and TRBJ2-7; 10 bases fit TRBD2. Per germline, CDR1 MNHEY and CDR2 SVGAGI. V lost 4 bases and J lost 6; bases outside the gene matches: 12. The CDR3 is made up of 16 amino acids. CDR3 sequence (DNA): TGTGCCAGCAGTTTAGCCTCAAGCGGGGGGGCCGGCGAGCAGTACTTC. Protein: CASSLASSGGAGEQYF.

This clone was recorded only once. The J gene is TRBJ2-7, the V gene TRBV7-8; no reliable D call. The CDR3 is 15 residues long. V lost 5 bases to trimming and J lost 2 bases, with 16 bases between them. Germline assignment: CDR1 SGHVS and CDR2 FQNEAQ. The CDR3 region has the DNA TGTGCCAGCAGCCCGTCGGGTGCTGCGACCTACGAGCAGTACTTC. It is translated as CASSPSGAATYEQYF.

The chain employs TRBV28 and TRBJ2-7, with 8 nucleotides matching TRBD1. The germline CDR1 and CDR2 sequences are MDHEN and SYDVKM. The V segment lost 5 bases and the J segment 5 bases; nucleotides outside the gene matches: 5. This CDR3 comprises 13 residues. CDR3 DNA: TGTGCCAGCAGTCTTGACAGGGGCGACGAGCAGTACTTC. Translating it yields CASSLDRGDEQYF. Combining the CDR3 with reference TRBV28 and TRBJ2-7 gives the whole variable domain DVKVTQSSRYLVKRTGEKVFLECVQDMDHENMFWYRQDPGLGLRLIYFSYDVKMKEKGDIPEGYSVSREKKERFSLILESASTNQTSMYLCASSLDRGDEQYFGPGTRLTVT.

The gene calls are TRBV9 and TRBJ2-3, with 13 bases fitting TRBD2. V was clipped by 4 bases and J by 4 bases; unmatched bases: 18. The length of the CDR3 is 20 residues. Germline-derived CDR1 and CDR2 are SGDLS and YYNGEE. The CDR3, as DNA: TGTGCCAGCAGCTCCATGGCCGGGGGACTAGCGGGGCTTCCCGCAGATACGCAGTATTTT. This sequence encodes CASSSMAGGLAGLPADTQYF.

The chain links TRBV5-1 to TRBJ2-3; perhaps TRBD2 as D (6 bases). Trimming removed 2 bases at V and 0 bases at J, with 16 bases between. The CDR3 covers 17 residues. Germline loops: CDR1 SGHRS, CDR2 YFSETQ. The CDR3 bases are TGCGCCAGCAGCTTCCTCAGGGAGGCTCTTAGCACAGATACGCAGTATTTT. Protein product: CASSFLREALSTDTQYF.

The V gene is TRBV13, the J gene TRBJ1-3; 9 bases fit TRBD1. J was trimmed by 2 bases and V by 5 bases; bases with no gene match: 1. CDR1 is PRHDT, CDR2 FYEKMQ, per germline (reference sequence). CDR3 length: 14 amino acids. The CDR3 protein is CASSRQGAGNTIYF. The DNA of the CDR3 is TGTGCCAGCAGCCGACAGGGGGCTGGAAACACCATATATTTT.

J is TRBJ1-1 and V is TRBV30; 7 bases agree with TRBD1. The CDR3 totals 13 residues. J lost 5 bases, V lost 7 bases, and 10 bases had no gene match. Germline V lookup: CDR1 GTSNPN, CDR2 SVGIG (reference sequence). CDR3 in DNA: TGTGCCTTAACCTACAGGGGATGGACTGAAGCTTTCTTT. As protein: CALTYRGWTEAFF. The full variable domain, with the rest looked up from reference TRBV30 and TRBJ1-1, is SQTIHQWPATLVQPVGSPLSLECTVEGTSNPNLYWYRQAAGRGLQLLFYSVGIGQISSEVPQNLSASRPQDRQFILSSKKLLLSDSGFYLCALTYRGWTEAFFGQGTRLTVV.

The chain joins TRBV5-1 to TRBJ2-3; 14 bases align to TRBD2. The CDR3 totals 15 residues. The germline V gene has CDR1 SGHRS and CDR2 YFSETQ. V trimming: 4 bases; J trimming: 6 bases; junction bases outside the gene matches: 4. The CDR3 protein is CASSPGLAGGDTQYF. Written as DNA, the CDR3 is TGCGCCAGCAGCCCCGGACTAGCGGGGGGCGATACGCAGTATTTT.

The CDR3 nucleotides read TGTGCCAGCAGTGAATCAGGACAGCCCTATGGCTACACCTTC. Translating gives CASSESGQPYGYTF. The rearrangement uses TRBV25-1 and TRBJ1-2; the D gene is possibly TRBD1 (6 bases). The ends were cut back, 1 base at V and 4 bases at J, with 10 bases in the middle. CDR1 and CDR2 from the germline V gene are MGHDK and SYGVNS. The CDR3 extends over 14 amino acids.

V gene TRBV7-2 combines with J gene TRBJ1-3; 8 nucleotides agree with TRBD1. Per the germline V gene, CDR1 is SGHTA and CDR2 is FQGNSA. This CDR3 is built from 17 residues. J was trimmed by 8 bases and V by 5 bases; bases with no gene match: 17. The CDR3 loop is CASSPYSRGTGKDTIYF. CDR3 in DNA: TGTGCCAGCAGCCCCTACTCACGGGGGACAGGCAAAGACACCATATATTTT.

The rearrangement links TRBV30 to TRBJ1-6; D is uncertain. The V and J ends lost 0 bases and 19 bases respectively, with 19 bases between them. Germline V CDR1 and CDR2: GTSNPN, SVGIG (reference sequence). This CDR3 has 13 residues. The chain's CDR3 is CAWSVPPNEVFHF. In DNA, the CDR3 is TGTGCCTGGAGTGTCCCTCCAAACGAGGTGTTTCACTTT. Full variable domain (rest looked up from reference TRBV30 and TRBJ1-6): SQTIHQWPATLVQPVGSPLSLECTVEGTSNPNLYWYRQAAGRGLQLLFYSVGIGQISSEVPQNLSASRPQDRQFILSSKKLLLSDSGFYLCAWSVPPNEVFHFGNGTRLTVT.

The chain combines TRBV28 with TRBJ1-6, with D possibly TRBD1 on 6 matching bases. This CDR3 spans 15 amino acids. In germline, CDR1 is MDHEN, CDR2 SYDVKM. The V end lost 7 bases, the J end lost 11 bases, and 21 bases lay between the germline ends. The CDR3, as DNA: TGTGCCAGCACCCACCCTAGGGGACAAAGGCCACCCCTCCACTTT. The encoded protein is CASTHPRGQRPPLHF. Variable domain in full (rest from reference TRBV28 and TRBJ1-6): DVKVTQSSRYLVKRTGEKVFLECVQDMDHENMFWYRQDPGLGLRLIYFSYDVKMKEKGDIPEGYSVSREKKERFSLILESASTNQTSMYLCASTHPRGQRPPLHFGNGTRLTVT.

This rearrangement joins TRBV5-1 to TRBJ2-2; TRBD1 might be the D (7 bases). V lost 5 bases and J 4 bases, leaving 18 bases between the germline ends. CDR1 SGHRS and CDR2 YFSETQ come from the germline V gene. This CDR3 region has 16 residues. This chain's CDR3 is CASRRSPQGGTGELFF. CDR3 sequence (DNA): TGCGCCAGCAGGCGCTCCCCCCAGGGGGGCACCGGGGAGCTGTTTTTT.

The rearrangement links TRBV7-6 to TRBJ2-1; TRBD2 is a possible D gene (7 bases). The CDR3 covers 16 residues. Germline V gene lookup returns CDR1 SGHVS and CDR2 FNYEAQ. With 2 bases removed from V and 4 bases from J, the gap between germline ends came to 15 bases. CDR3 in DNA: TGTGCCAGCAGCTTAATTGCGGGGGCCGTATACAATGAGCAGTTCTTC. It encodes CASSLIAGAVYNEQFF.

The chain employs TRBV14 and TRBJ1-2; TRBD1 aligns across 9 bases. Germline CDR1 SGHDN, CDR2 FVKESK. CDR3 length equals 14 residues. V lost 4 bases, J lost 4 bases, and 4 bases stayed unmatched. In DNA, the CDR3 is TGTGCCAGCAGCCGGGACAGGGAAGTCTATGGCTACACCTTC. Amino acids: CASSRDREVYGYTF.

The chain has TRBV28 and TRBJ1-1, with 9 bases fitting TRBD1. The CDR3 runs 15 residues. J lost 5 bases, V lost 6 bases, and 10 bases had no gene match. The germline V gene encodes CDR1 MDHEN and CDR2 SYDVKM. The CDR3 bases are TGTGCCAGCAGGATACAGGGGGCAAGAGTGACTGAAGCTTTCTTT. Its translation: CASRIQGARVTEAFF.

This chain connects TRBV9 to TRBJ2-4, with TRBD1 as a possible D gene (6 bases). Deletions cut 3 bases from V and 3 bases from J, with 10 bases between. Germline loops: CDR1 SGDLS, CDR2 YYNGEE. The CDR3 length is 14 residues. The CDR3 DNA follows: TGTGCCAGCAGCGAAACAGGGATCAAAAACATTCAGTACTTC. It specifies CASSETGIKNIQYF.

The chain uses TRBV3-1 (or the pseudogene TRBV3-2) and TRBJ1-5, with D possibly being TRBD1 (5 bases). The germline V gene has CDR1 LGHDT and CDR2 YNNKEL (reference sequence). V shed 1 base and J shed 4 bases, with 14 bases lying between them. There are 16 residues in the CDR3. The CDR3 loop is CASSQASQGGNQPQHF. The CDR3 bases are TGTGCCAGCAGCCAAGCTTCCCAGGGTGGGAATCAGCCCCAGCATTTT.

The rearrangement joins TRBV6-1 to TRBJ2-3, with 13 bases aligning to TRBD2. V dropped 4 bases and J dropped 6; count of bases not matched to a gene: 7. This CDR3 has 16 residues. Germline V gene data show CDR1 as MNHNS and CDR2 as SASEGT. The CDR3 sequence: CASSGRLAGGGDTQYF. CDR3 sequence (DNA): TGTGCCAGCAGTGGGAGACTAGCGGGGGGCGGGGATACGCAGTATTTT.

The rearrangement links TRBV2 to TRBJ2-2; 7 bases match TRBD1. V trimming: 3 bases; J trimming: 4 bases; junction bases outside the gene matches: 5. The CDR3 runs to 15 residues. CDR1 and CDR2 (germline): SNHLY, FYNNEI. The CDR3 region has the DNA TGTGCCAGCAGTGAGACAGGGCTTGTCACCGGGGAGCTGTTTTTT. As protein: CASSETGLVTGELFF.

The chain recombines TRBV3-1 (or the pseudogene TRBV3-2) with TRBJ2-2, with D tentatively TRBD1 (6 bases). V lost 3 bases and J 3 bases, leaving 11 bases between the germline ends. Germline loops: CDR1 LGHDT, CDR2 YNNKEL (reference sequence). CDR3 length: 15 amino acids. DNA of the CDR3: TGTGCCAGCAGCCATGGGCAGGGGTACACCGGGGAGCTGTTTTTT. Amino acids: CASSHGQGYTGELFF.

CDR3 nucleotides: TGTGCCAGCAGTTCTCAGGGGGCACTCTACAATGAGCAGTTCTTC. As protein: CASSSQGALYNEQFF. V gene TRBV7-9 combines with J gene TRBJ2-1; 8 bases line up with TRBD1. CDR1 and CDR2 from the germline V gene are SEHNR and FQNEAQ (reference sequence). The ends lost 6 bases at V and 3 bases at J; junction bases unmatched: 7. This CDR3 has 15 amino acids. Using reference TRBV7-9 and TRBJ2-1 for the parts outside the CDR3, the full variable domain is DTGVSQNPRHKITKRGQNVTFRCDPISEHNRLYWYRQTLGQGPEFLTYFQNEAQLEKSRLLSDRFSAERPKGSFSTLEIQRTEQGDSAMYLCASSSQGALYNEQFFGPGTRLTVL.

This clone was picked up one time. This CDR3 reads CASSPGAGTPYEQYF. Here the CDR3 DNA reads TGTGCCAGCAGCCCGGGAGCGGGCACCCCTTACGAGCAGTACTTC. The chain has TRBV11-2 and TRBJ2-7; D may be TRBD2 (6 bases). Germline-derived CDR1 and CDR2 are SGHAT and FQNNGV. V was trimmed by 5 bases and J by 4 bases, leaving 18 bases between them. The CDR3 sequence is 15 residues long.